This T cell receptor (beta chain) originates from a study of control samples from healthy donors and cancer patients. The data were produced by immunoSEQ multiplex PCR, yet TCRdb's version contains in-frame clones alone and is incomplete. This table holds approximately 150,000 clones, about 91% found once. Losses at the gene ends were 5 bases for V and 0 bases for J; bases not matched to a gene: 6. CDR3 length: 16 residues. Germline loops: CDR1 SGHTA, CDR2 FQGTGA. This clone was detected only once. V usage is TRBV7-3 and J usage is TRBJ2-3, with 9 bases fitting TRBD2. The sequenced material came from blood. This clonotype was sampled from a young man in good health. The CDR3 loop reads CASSTLAGISTDTQYF. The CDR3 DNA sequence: TGTGCCAGCAGCACCCTAGCGGGGATCAGCACAGATACGCAGTATTTT.